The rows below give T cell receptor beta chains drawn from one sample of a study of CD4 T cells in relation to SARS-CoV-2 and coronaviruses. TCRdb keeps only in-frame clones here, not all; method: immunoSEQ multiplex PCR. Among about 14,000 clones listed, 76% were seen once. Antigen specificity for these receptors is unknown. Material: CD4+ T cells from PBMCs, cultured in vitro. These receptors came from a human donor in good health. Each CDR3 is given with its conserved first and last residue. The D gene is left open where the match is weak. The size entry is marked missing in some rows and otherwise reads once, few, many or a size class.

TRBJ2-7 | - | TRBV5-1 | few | CASSLGAYEQYF | TGCGCCAGCAGCTTGGGGGCCTACGAGCAGTACTTC
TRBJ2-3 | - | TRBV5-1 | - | CASRVGTDTQYF | TGCGCCAGCAGGGTTGGCACAGATACGCAGTATTTT
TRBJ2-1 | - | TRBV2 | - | CASSDSSEQFF | TGTGCCAGCAGTGACAGTAGTGAGCAGTTCTTC
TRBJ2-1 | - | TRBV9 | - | CASSQTGRSVAYNEQFF | TGTGCCAGCAGCCAAACGGGTCGGAGCGTAGCCTACAATGAGCAGTTCTTC
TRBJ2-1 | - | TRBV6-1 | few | CASSGSWGRVSYNEQFF | TGTGCCAGCAGTGGTTCATGGGGTAGAGTCTCCTACAATGAGCAGTTCTTC
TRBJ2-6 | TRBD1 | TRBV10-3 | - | CASRDSLSGANVLTF | TGTGCCAGCCGGGACAGCCTCTCTGGGGCCAACGTCCTGACTTTC
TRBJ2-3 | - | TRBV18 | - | CASSPGLFGSTDTQYF | TGTGCCAGCTCACCTGGTCTATTTGGGAGCACAGATACGCAGTATTTT
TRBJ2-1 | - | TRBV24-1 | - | CATSDGAYNEQFF | TGTGCCACCAGTGATGGGGCCTACAATGAGCAGTTCTTC
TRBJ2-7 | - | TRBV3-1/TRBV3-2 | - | CASSQFHQYEQYF | TGTGCCAGCAGCCAGTTCCACCAGTACGAGCAGTACTTC
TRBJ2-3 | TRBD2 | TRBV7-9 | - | CASSLLAGSGTDTQYF | TGTGCCAGCAGCTTACTAGCGGGATCCGGCACAGATACGCAGTATTTT
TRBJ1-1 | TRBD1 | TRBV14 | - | CASSPRGHSEAFF | TGTGCCAGCAGCCCCAGGGGGCACAGTGAAGCTTTCTTT
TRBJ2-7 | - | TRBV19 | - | CASSIDSYEQYF | TGTGCCAGTAGTATAGACTCGTACGAGCAGTACTTC
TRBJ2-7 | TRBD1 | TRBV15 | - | CATSRDYGTGYEQYF | TGTGCCACCAGCAGAGATTACGGGACAGGGTACGAGCAGTACTTC
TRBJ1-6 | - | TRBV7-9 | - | CASSLYGAFDNGSPLHF | TGTGCCAGCAGCTTATATGGGGCCTTTGATAATGGTTCACCCCTCCACTTT
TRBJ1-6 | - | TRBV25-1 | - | CASSQGVFNSPLHF | TGTGCCAGCAGTCAGGGTGTGTTTAATTCACCCCTCCACTTT
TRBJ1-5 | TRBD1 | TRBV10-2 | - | CASSGTGGNQPQHF | TGCGCCAGCAGTGGGACAGGGGGCAATCAGCCCCAGCATTTT
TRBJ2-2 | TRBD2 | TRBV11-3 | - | CASSSSSGRAGELFF | TGTGCCAGCAGCTCGTCTAGCGGGAGGGCCGGGGAGCTGTTTTTT
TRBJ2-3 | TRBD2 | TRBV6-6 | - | CASSSSGRRSDTQYF | TGTGCCAGCAGTTCTAGCGGGAGACGATCAGATACGCAGTATTTT
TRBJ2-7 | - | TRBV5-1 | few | CASSKGQSSYEQYF | TGCGCCAGCAGCAAAGGACAGTCCTCCTACGAGCAGTACTTC
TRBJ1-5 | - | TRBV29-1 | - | CSVVASSNQPQHF | TGCAGCGTTGTCGCCAGTAGCAATCAGCCCCAGCATTTT
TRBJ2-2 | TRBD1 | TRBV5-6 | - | CASRRDSGELFF | TGTGCCAGCAGACGGGACAGCGGGGAGCTGTTTTTT
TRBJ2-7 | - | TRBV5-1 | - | CASSLGASTSYEQYF | TGCGCCAGCAGCTTGGGCGCGTCTACGTCCTACGAGCAGTACTTC
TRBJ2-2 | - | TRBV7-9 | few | CASSLEGSGELFF | TGTGCCAGCAGCTTAGAAGGGTCCGGGGAGCTGTTTTTT
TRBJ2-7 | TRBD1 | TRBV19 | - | CASRSSAGGFYEQYF | TGTGCCAGTAGATCTTCGGCAGGGGGTTTCTACGAGCAGTACTTC